This T cell receptor beta chain was sequenced for a study of control samples from healthy donors and cancer patients. Only in-frame clones appear in the TCRdb table, and some are missing; sequencing was by immunoSEQ multiplex PCR. The data hold tens of thousands of clones, with over 80% observed a single time. This CDR3 has 13 amino acids. The germline V and J ends were trimmed by 3 bases and 1 base, with 6 bases remaining between them. Sequencing was performed on blood. The chain joins TRBV12-3 or TRBV12-4 to TRBJ2-5; no clear D gene. The TCR originated in a man in his thirties or forties in good health. The CDR3 DNA reads TGTGCCAGCAGTTTCCGACCCCAAGAGACCCAGTACTTC. Encoded protein: CASSFRPQETQYF.